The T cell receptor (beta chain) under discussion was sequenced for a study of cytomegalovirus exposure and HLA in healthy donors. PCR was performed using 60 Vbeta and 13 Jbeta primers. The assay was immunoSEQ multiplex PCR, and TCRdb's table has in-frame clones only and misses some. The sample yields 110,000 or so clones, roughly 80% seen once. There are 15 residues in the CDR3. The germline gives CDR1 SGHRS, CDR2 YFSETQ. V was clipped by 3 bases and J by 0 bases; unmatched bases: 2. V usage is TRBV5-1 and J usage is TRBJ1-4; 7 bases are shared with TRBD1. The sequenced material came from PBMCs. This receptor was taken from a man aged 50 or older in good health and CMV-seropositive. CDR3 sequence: CASSSTGATNEKLFF. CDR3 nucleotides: TGCGCCAGCAGCTCAACAGGGGCAACTAATGAAAAACTGTTTTTT. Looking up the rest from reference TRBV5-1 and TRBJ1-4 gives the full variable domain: KAGVTQTPRYLIKTRGQQVTLSCSPISGHRSVSWYQQTPGQGLQFLFEYFSETQRNKGNFPGRFSGRQFSNSRSEMNVSTLELGDSALYLCASSSTGATNEKLFFGSGTQLSVL.